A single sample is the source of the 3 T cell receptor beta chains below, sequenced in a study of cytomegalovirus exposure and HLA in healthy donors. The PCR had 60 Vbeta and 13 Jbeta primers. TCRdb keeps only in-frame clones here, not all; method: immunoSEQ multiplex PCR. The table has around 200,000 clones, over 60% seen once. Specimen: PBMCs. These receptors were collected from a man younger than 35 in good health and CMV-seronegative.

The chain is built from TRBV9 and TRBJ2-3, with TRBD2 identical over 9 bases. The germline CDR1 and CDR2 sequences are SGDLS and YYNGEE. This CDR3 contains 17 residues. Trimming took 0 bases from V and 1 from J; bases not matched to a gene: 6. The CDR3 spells CASSVDALAGGTDTQYF. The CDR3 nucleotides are TGTGCCAGCAGCGTAGATGCACTAGCGGGTGGCACAGATACGCAGTATTTT.

CDR3 residues: CASSSPGRAGNEQFF. The CDR3 nucleotides are TGTGCCAGCAGTTCTCCCGGGAGGGCTGGCAATGAGCAGTTCTTC. This chain links TRBV28 with TRBJ2-1; 8 bases are a match to TRBD2. With 4 bases clipped from V and 6 bases from J, the junction kept 8 bases outside the gene matches. Per the germline V gene, CDR1 is MDHEN and CDR2 is SYDVKM. The CDR3 is made up of 15 amino acids.

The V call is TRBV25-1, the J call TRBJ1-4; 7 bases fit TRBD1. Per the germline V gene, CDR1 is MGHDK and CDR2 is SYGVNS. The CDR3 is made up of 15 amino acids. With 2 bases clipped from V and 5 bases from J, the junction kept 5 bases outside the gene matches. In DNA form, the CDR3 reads TGTGCCAGCAGTGAAGGTTGGGACAGCAATGAAAAACTGTTTTTT. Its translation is CASSEGWDSNEKLFF.